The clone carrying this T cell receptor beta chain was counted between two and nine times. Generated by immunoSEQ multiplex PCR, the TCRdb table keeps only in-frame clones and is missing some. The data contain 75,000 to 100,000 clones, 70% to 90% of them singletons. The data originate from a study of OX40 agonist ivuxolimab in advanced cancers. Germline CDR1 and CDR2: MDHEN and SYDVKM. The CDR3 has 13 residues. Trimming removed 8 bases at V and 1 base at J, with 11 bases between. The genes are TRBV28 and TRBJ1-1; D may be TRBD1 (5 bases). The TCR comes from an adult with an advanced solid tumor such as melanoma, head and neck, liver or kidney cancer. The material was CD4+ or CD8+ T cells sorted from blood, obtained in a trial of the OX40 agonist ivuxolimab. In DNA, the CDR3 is TGTGCCAGCGTCAGGGCTGGGAACACTGAAGCTTTCTTT. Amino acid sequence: CASVRAGNTEAFF.